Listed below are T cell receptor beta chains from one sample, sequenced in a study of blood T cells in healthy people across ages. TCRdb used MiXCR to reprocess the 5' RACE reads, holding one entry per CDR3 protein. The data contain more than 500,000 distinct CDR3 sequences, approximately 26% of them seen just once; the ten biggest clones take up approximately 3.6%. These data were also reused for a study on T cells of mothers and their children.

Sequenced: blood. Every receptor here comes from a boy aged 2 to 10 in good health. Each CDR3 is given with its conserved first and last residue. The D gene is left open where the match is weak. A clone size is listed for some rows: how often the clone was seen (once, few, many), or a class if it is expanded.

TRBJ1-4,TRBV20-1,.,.,CSARSGGEEKLFF,TGCAGTGCTAGATCGGGAGGGGAGGAAAAACTGTTTTTT
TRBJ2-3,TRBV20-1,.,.,CSELGHLSTDTQYF,TGCAGTGAATTGGGCCACCTTAGCACAGATACGCAGTATTTT
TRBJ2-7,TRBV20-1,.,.,CSARDRKRAYEQYF,TGCAGTGCTAGAGATCGTAAAAGGGCCTACGAGCAGTACTTC
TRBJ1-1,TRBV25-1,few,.,CASSPGDNKAFF,TGTGCCAGCAGTCCAGGGGACAATAAAGCTTTCTTT
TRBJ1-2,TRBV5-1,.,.,CASRSSPGENYGYTF,TGCGCCAGCAGGAGTAGCCCGGGCGAAAACTATGGCTACACCTTC
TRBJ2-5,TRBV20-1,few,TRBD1,CSASLWGPGGLGETQYF,TGCAGTGCTAGTCTATGGGGGCCAGGGGGCCTGGGAGAGACCCAGTACTTC
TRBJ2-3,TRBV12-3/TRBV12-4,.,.,CASSLSLTDTQYF,TGTGCCAGCAGTTTAAGTCTAACAGATACGCAGTATTTT
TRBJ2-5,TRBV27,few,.,CASSPETAYQETQYF,TGTGCCAGCAGTCCCGAGACGGCGTACCAAGAGACCCAGTACTTC
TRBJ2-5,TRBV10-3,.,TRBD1,CAISGTGRETQYF,TGTGCCATCAGCGGGACAGGGCGAGAGACCCAGTACTTC
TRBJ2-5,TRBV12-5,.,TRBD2,CASGFTTSGRAEETQYF,TGTGCTAGTGGTTTCACGACTAGCGGGAGGGCCGAGGAGACCCAGTACTTC